Below, 13 T cell receptor beta chains from the same sample are listed, as sequenced in a study of human T cells and chemical hapten exposure. Time point indicated: patch test 2, 6 weeks after DPC sensitization. Indicated treatment: therapeutic diphenylcyclopropenone sensitization with weekly scalp DPC. TCRdb independently ran MiXCR on the RACE reads; one entry per CDR3 protein. The table includes approximately 91,000 distinct CDR3 sequences, 11% detected once. This sample comprised whole blood, obtained in connection with sensitization to the hapten diphenylcyclopropenone (DPC). These receptors all stem from a man aged 18 to 29 with alopecia areata. Some clones in this sample may be carry-over from other donors' samples.

V usage is TRBV4-1 and J usage is TRBJ1-5; D gene ambiguous. Germline V gene data show CDR1 as MGHRA and CDR2 as YSYEKL. V was pared by 3 bases and J by 7 bases, with 10 bases between. The CDR3 spans 13 residues. CDR3 residues: CASSQVGAQPQHF. Here the CDR3 DNA reads TGCGCCAGCAGCCAGGTTGGTGCCCAGCCCCAGCATTTT.

This clonotype was seen only a few times. The rearrangement joins TRBV11-2 to TRBJ2-3; the D call may be TRBD1 or TRBD2 (5 bases each). From germline, CDR1 is SGHAT and CDR2 FQNNGV. V lost 2 bases and J 2 bases, leaving 14 bases between the germline ends. The CDR3 spans 16 residues. CDR3 sequence: CASSLLARGLTDTQYF. CDR3 nucleotides: TGTGCCAGCAGCTTACTCGCCCGGGGCCTCACAGATACGCAGTATTTT.

This clonotype has only a few counts. J is TRBJ1-2 and V is TRBV29-1; D gene unclear. Germline CDR1 and CDR2: SQVTM and ANQGSEA. The CDR3 runs 11 residues. V lost 4 bases and J lost 1, with 4 bases in between. The CDR3 spells CSVAVNYGYTF. The CDR3 DNA reads as TGCAGCGTTGCGGTTAACTATGGCTACACCTTC.

The sample holds many counts of this clonotype. The chain is built from TRBV7-6 and TRBJ2-5; TRBD2 agrees at 7 bases. J was trimmed by 0 bases and V by 0 bases; bases with no gene match: 1. Germline lookup yields CDR1 SGHVS and CDR2 FNYEAQ. The CDR3 loop spans 15 amino acids. The CDR3 loop is CASSLAGGYQETQYF. As DNA, the CDR3 is TGTGCCAGCAGCTTAGCGGGGGGGTACCAAGAGACCCAGTACTTC.

This rearrangement joins TRBV7-9 to TRBJ2-1, with 8 bases aligning to TRBD2. There are 16 residues in the CDR3. The trim removed 6 bases at V and 0 bases at J, leaving 7 bases unmatched. Germline V gene sequence: CDR1 SEHNR, CDR2 FQNEAQ (reference sequence). The CDR3 loop is CASRAGSGSSYNEQFF. The CDR3, as DNA: TGTGCCAGCAGAGCTGGGAGCGGGAGCTCCTACAATGAGCAGTTCTTC.

The chain uses TRBV4-3 and TRBJ2-3, with 9 bases that match TRBD2. V lost 0 bases and J lost 4; bases outside the gene matches: 8. The CDR3 is made up of 17 amino acids. Germline V gene sequence: CDR1 LGHNA, CDR2 YSLEER. The CDR3 region has the DNA TGCGCCAGCAGCCAAGATGTGCGCGGGGGGGTCCCAGATACGCAGTATTTT. Translating it yields CASSQDVRGGVPDTQYF.

The V call is TRBV18, the J call TRBJ1-1, with a tentative D call TRBD1 (5 bases). The CDR3 extends over 14 amino acids. CDR1 KGHSH and CDR2 LQKENI come from the germline V gene. V was clipped by 1 base and J by 1 base, with 7 bases between them. The CDR3: CASSPQGPNTEAFF. CDR3 DNA sequence: TGTGCCAGCTCACCACAGGGGCCGAACACTGAAGCTTTCTTT.

The chain is built from TRBV18 and TRBJ2-7; D unclear. The CDR3 consists of 16 residues. Trimming took 6 bases from V and 2 from J, leaving 20 bases between them. CDR1 KGHSH and CDR2 LQKENI come from the germline V gene. CDR3: CASSQRDNPAAYEQYF. DNA for the CDR3: TGTGCCAGCTCGCAACGTGACAACCCTGCAGCCTACGAGCAGTACTTC. Looking up the rest from reference TRBV18 and TRBJ2-7 gives the full variable domain: NAGVMQNPRHLVRRRGQEARLRCSPMKGHSHVYWYRQLPEEGLKFMVYLQKENIIDESGMPKERFSAEFPKEGPSILRIQQVVRGDSAAYFCASSQRDNPAAYEQYFGPGTRLTVT.

CDR3 region: CASSFGLADQETQYF. CDR3 sequence (DNA): TGTGCCAGCAGCTTCGGACTAGCAGACCAAGAGACCCAGTACTTC. This rearrangement joins TRBV7-2 to TRBJ2-5; 8 bases match TRBD2. V lost 3 bases, J lost 0 bases, and 3 bases stayed unmatched. This CDR3 has 15 amino acids. Germline V lookup: CDR1 SGHTA, CDR2 FQGNSA. The whole variable domain, remainder taken from reference TRBV7-2 and TRBJ2-5, is GAGVSQSPSNKVTEKGKDVELRCDPISGHTALYWYRQSLGQGLEFLIYFQGNSAPDKSGLPSDRFSAERTGGSVSTLTIQRTQQEDSAVYLCASSFGLADQETQYFGPGTRLLVL.

For this clonotype: An end of the junction does not agree with germline; a read error may underlie this. The chain couples TRBV7-2 to TRBJ2-1, with 11 bases identical to TRBD1. This CDR3 has 17 amino acids. The germline V gene encodes CDR1 SGHTA and CDR2 FQGNSA. CDR3 protein: CASSLAPGTGGRNEQFF. The CDR3 nucleotides are TGTGCCAGCAGCCTAGCACCCGGGACAGGGGGTCGGAATGAGCAGTTCTTC.

This clonotype was observed a single time. The chain links TRBV29-1 to TRBJ2-7; 9 bases line up with TRBD1. After removal of 7 bases from V and 7 bases from J, the junction contained 8 bases not matched to a gene. Germline loops: CDR1 SQVTM, CDR2 ANQGSEA. The CDR3 length is 12 residues. The CDR3 DNA is TGCAGCGAGGGACAGGGTCCTGGGGAGCAGTACGTC. It specifies CSEGQGPGEQYV.

The CDR3 here is CATSDKGRVINEQFF. In DNA form, the CDR3 reads TGTGCCACCAGTGATAAGGGGAGGGTGATCAATGAGCAGTTCTTC. The rearrangement uses TRBV24-1 and TRBJ2-1; the match to TRBD2 covers 7 bases. Germline-derived CDR1 and CDR2 are KGHDR and SFDVKD. The ends lost 3 bases at V and 6 bases at J; junction bases unmatched: 7. The CDR3 runs to 15 residues.

This clonotype was observed a few times. This chain joins TRBV9 and TRBJ1-5, with D possibly matching TRBD1 (5 bases). The CDR3 is 15 amino acids. Germline V lookup: CDR1 SGDLS, CDR2 YYNGEE. Between the trimmed V and J ends, which lost 2 bases and 2 bases, there was a span of 11 bases. CDR3 sequence: CASSVNPQGNQPQHF. The DNA for the CDR3 is TGTGCCAGCAGCGTTAACCCACAGGGCAATCAGCCCCAGCATTTT.